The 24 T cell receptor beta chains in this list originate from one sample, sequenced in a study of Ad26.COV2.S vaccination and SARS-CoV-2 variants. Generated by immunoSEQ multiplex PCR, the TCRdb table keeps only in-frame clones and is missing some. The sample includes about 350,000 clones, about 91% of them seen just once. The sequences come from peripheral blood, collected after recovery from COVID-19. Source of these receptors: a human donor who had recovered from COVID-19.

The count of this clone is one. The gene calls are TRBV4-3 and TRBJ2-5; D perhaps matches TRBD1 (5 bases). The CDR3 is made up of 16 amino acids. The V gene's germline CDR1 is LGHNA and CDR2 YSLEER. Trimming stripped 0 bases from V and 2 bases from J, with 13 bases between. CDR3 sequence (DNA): TGCGCCAGCAGCCAAGATTCGTTAAGGGGACAAGAGACCCAGTACTTC. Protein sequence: CASSQDSLRGQETQYF.

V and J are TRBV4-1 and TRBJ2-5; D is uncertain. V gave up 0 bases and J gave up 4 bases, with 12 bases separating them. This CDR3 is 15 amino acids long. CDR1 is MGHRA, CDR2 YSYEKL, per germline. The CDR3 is CASSQDRGPRETQYF. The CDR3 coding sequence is TGCGCCAGCAGCCAAGATCGAGGACCAAGAGAGACCCAGTACTTC.

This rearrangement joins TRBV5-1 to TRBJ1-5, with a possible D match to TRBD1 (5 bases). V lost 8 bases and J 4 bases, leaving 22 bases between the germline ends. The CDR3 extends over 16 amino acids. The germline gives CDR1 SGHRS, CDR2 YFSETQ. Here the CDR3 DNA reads TGCGCCAGTGCCGGGACCAAAGCCCACTATAATCAGCCCCAGCATTTT. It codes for CASAGTKAHYNQPQHF.

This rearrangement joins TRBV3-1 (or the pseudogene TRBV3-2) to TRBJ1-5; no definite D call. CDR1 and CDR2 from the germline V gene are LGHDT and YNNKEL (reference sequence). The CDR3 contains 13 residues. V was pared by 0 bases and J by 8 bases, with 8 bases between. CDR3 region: CASSQERRKPQHF. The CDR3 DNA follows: TGTGCCAGCAGCCAAGAGAGGAGGAAGCCCCAGCATTTT.

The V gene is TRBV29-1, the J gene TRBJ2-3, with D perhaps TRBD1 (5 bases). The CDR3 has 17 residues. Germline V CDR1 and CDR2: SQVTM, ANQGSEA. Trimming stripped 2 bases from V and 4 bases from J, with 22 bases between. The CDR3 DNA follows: TGCAGCGTTGAATTTTTTCAGGGCATGGGATTCGCAGATACGCAGTATTTT. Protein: CSVEFFQGMGFADTQYF.

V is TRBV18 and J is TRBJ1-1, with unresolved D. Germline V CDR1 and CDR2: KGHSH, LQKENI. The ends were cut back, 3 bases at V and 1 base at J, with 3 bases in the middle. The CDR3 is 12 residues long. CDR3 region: CASSPPNTEAFF. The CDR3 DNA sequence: TGTGCCAGCTCACCGCCGAACACTGAAGCTTTCTTT. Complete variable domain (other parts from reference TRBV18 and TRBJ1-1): NAGVMQNPRHLVRRRGQEARLRCSPMKGHSHVYWYRQLPEEGLKFMVYLQKENIIDESGMPKERFSAEFPKEGPSILRIQQVVRGDSAAYFCASSPPNTEAFFGQGTRLTVV.

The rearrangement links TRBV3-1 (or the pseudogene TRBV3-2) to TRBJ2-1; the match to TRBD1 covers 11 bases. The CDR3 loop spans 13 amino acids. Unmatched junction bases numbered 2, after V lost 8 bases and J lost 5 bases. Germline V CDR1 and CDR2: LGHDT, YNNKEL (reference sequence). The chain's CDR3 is CASRDRGDNEQFF. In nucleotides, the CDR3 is TGTGCCAGCCGGGACAGGGGGGACAATGAGCAGTTCTTC.

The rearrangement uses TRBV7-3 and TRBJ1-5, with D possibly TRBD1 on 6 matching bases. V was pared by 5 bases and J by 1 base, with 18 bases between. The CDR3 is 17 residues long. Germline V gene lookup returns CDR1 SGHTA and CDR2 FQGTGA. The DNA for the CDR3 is TGTGCCAGCAGCCGCCACCTCCAGGACAGAAGCAATCAGCCCCAGCATTTT. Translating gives CASSRHLQDRSNQPQHF.

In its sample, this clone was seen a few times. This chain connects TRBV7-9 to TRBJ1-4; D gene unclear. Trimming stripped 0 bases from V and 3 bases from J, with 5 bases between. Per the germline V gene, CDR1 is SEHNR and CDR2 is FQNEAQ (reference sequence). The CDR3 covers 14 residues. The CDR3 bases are TGTGCCAGCAGCTTAGCCGGGTCTAATGAAAAACTGTTTTTT. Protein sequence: CASSLAGSNEKLFF.

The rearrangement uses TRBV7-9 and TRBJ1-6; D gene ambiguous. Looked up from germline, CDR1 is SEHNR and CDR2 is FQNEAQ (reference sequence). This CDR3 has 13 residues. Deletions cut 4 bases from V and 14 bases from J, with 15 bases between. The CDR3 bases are TGTGCCAGCAGCTCCCCGGTCGAACGGTCCCTCCACTTT. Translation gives CASSSPVERSLHF.

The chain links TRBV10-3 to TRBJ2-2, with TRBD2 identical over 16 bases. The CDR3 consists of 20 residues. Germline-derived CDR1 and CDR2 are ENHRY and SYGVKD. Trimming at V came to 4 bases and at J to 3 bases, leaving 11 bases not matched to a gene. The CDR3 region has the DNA TGTGCCATCAGTGGCGGACCCGGGACTAGCGGGGGGGCCCACACCGGGGAGCTGTTTTTT. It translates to CAISGGPGTSGGAHTGELFF.

The CDR3 protein is CASSMGLAGGFSYEQYF. CDR3 bases: TGTGCCAGCAGCATGGGACTAGCGGGGGGCTTTTCCTACGAGCAGTACTTC. The V gene is TRBV5-4, the J gene TRBJ2-7; 15 nucleotides agree with TRBD2. The CDR3 is 17 residues long. V was clipped by 4 bases and J by 1 base; unmatched bases: 6. The germline V gene has CDR1 SGHNT and CDR2 YYREEE (reference sequence).

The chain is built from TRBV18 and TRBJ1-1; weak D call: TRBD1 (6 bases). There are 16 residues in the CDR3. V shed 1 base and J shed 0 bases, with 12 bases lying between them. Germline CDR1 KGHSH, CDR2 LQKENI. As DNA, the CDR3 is TGTGCCAGCTCACCACTTAGGACAGTGCTGAACACTGAAGCTTTCTTT. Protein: CASSPLRTVLNTEAFF.

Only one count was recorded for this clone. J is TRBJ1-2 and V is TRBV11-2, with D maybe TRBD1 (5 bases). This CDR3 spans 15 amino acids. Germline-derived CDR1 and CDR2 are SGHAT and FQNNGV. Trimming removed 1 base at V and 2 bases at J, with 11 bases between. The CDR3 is CASSLGGLKNYGYTF. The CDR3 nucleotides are TGTGCCAGCAGCTTAGGGGGACTGAAAAACTATGGCTACACCTTC.

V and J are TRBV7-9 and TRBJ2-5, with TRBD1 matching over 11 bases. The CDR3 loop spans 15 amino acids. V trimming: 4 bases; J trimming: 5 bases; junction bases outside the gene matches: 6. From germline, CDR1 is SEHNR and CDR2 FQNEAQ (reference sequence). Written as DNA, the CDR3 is TGTGCCAGCAGCTCCTACCGGGACAGGGGGGAGACCCAGTACTTC. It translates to CASSSYRDRGETQYF.

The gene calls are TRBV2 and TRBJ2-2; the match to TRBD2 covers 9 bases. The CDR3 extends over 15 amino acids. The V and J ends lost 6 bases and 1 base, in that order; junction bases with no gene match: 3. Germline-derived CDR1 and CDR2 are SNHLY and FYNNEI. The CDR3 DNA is TGTGCCAGCAGGGAGCGGGGGGTGAACACCGGGGAGCTGTTTTTT. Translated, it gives CASRERGVNTGELFF.

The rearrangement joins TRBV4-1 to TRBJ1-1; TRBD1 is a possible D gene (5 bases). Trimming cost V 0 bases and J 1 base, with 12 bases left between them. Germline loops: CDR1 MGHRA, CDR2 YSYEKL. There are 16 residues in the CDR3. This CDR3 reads CASSQDQAGQNTEAFF. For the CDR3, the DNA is TGCGCCAGCAGCCAAGATCAGGCGGGGCAGAACACTGAAGCTTTCTTT.

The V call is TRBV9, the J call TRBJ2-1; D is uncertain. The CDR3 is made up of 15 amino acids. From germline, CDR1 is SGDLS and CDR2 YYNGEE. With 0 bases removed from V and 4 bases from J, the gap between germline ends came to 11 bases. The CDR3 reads CASSVGRLPYNEQFF. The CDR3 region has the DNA TGTGCCAGCAGCGTAGGGCGGCTACCTTACAATGAGCAGTTCTTC.

CDR3 nucleotides: TGTGCCAGCAGCCCATGGACTAGCGTGGGCTACGAGCAGTACTTC. Translated, it gives CASSPWTSVGYEQYF. V gene TRBV9 combines with J gene TRBJ2-7, with 9 bases aligning to TRBD2. The V and J ends lost 4 bases and 3 bases, in that order; junction bases with no gene match: 8. The germline V gene has CDR1 SGDLS and CDR2 YYNGEE. The CDR3 consists of 15 residues.

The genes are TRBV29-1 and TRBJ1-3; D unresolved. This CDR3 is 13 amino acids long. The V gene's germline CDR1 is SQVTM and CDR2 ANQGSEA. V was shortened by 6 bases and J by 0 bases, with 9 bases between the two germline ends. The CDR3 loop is CSVDGPSGNTIYF. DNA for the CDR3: TGCAGCGTGGACGGACCCTCTGGAAACACCATATATTTT.

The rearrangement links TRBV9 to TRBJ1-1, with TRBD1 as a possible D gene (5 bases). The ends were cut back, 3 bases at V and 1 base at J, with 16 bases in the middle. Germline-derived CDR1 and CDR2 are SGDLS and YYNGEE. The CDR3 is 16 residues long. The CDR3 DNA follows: TGTGCCAGCAGCGCCTCCGGGGGGGTCCGGAACACTGAAGCTTTCTTT. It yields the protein CASSASGGVRNTEAFF.

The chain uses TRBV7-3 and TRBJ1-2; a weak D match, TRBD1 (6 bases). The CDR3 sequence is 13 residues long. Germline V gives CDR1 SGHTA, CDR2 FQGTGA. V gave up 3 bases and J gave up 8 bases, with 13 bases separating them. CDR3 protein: CASSFDGGLGYTF. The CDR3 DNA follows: TGTGCCAGCAGCTTCGACGGGGGCCTGGGCTACACCTTC.

CDR3 DNA: TGTGCCAGCAGAGGAGGGCCCAGAGATACGCAGTATTTT. Protein product: CASRGGPRDTQYF. The chain combines TRBV6-5 with TRBJ2-3; D may be TRBD2 (6 bases). Germline V gene data show CDR1 as MNHEY and CDR2 as SVGAGI. This CDR3 is 13 amino acids long. Trimming took 6 bases from V and 5 from J, leaving 12 bases between them.

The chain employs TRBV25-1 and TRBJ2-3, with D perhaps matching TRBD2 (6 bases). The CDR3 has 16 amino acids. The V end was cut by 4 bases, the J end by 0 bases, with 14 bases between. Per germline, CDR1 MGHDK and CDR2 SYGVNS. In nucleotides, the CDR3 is TGTGCCAGCAGTGCACATAAGGACTATAGCACAGATACGCAGTATTTT. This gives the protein CASSAHKDYSTDTQYF. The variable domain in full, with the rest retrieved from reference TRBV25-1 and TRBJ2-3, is EADIYQTPRYLVIGTGKKITLECSQTMGHDKMYWYQQDPGMELHLIHYSYGVNSTEKGDLSSESTVSRIRTEHFPLTLESARPSHTSQYLCASSAHKDYSTDTQYFGPGTRLTVL.